Following are 24 T cell receptor beta chains from one sample sequenced in a study of untreated major depressive disorder. Produced via immunoSEQ multiplex PCR; TCRdb's table is partial and in-frame only. The sample has about 21,000 clones; nearly 90% are singletons. The material sequenced was CD4+ T cells from PBMCs. The receptors derive from a woman in her forties in good health.

The chain couples TRBV6-1 to TRBJ1-2, with D perhaps TRBD1 (6 bases). The CDR3 extends over 15 amino acids. Trimming left V 4 bases short and J 0 bases short, with 12 bases between. Looked up from germline, CDR1 is MNHNS and CDR2 is SASEGT. The CDR3 sequence: CASSVGQYSNYGYTF. In DNA, the CDR3 is TGTGCCAGCAGTGTCGGACAGTATTCTAACTATGGCTACACCTTC.

This chain joins TRBV7-8 and TRBJ2-2, with D uncertain. Germline lookup yields CDR1 SGHVS and CDR2 FQNEAQ. Trimming stripped 5 bases from V and 2 bases from J, with 3 bases between. The length of the CDR3 is 12 residues. Here the CDR3 reads CASSPNTGELFF. In nucleotides, the CDR3 is TGTGCCAGCAGCCCAAACACCGGGGAGCTGTTTTTT.

The chain uses TRBV9 and TRBJ2-5, with D perhaps TRBD2 (5 bases). There are 15 residues in the CDR3. CDR1 is SGDLS and CDR2 is YYNGEE in the germline V gene. Trimming removed 5 bases at V and 0 bases at J, with 14 bases between. The CDR3 DNA sequence: TGTGCCAGCAGGACGGTTCGGGAATACCAAGAGACCCAGTACTTC. This encodes CASRTVREYQETQYF.

This clone was detected a few times. The chain uses TRBV5-1 and TRBJ2-1, with D unresolved. V lost 0 bases and J lost 8, with 18 bases in between. The CDR3 contains 16 residues. Per the germline V gene, CDR1 is SGHRS and CDR2 is YFSETQ. CDR3 DNA sequence: TGCGCCAGCAGCTTGGGGTTTGAAAAACTTCGGGATGAGCAGTTCTTC. Translation gives CASSLGFEKLRDEQFF.

This rearrangement joins TRBV28 to TRBJ1-5; 8 positions agree with TRBD1. Losses at the gene ends were 6 bases for V and 2 bases for J; bases not matched to a gene: 3. Germline V gives CDR1 MDHEN, CDR2 SYDVKM. CDR3 length: 14 residues. For the CDR3, the DNA is TGTGCCAGCAGACAGGGGGGAGGCAATCAGCCCCAGCATTTT. Translation: CASRQGGGNQPQHF.

This chain uses TRBV6-1 with TRBJ2-7, with 11 nucleotides matching TRBD2. Germline CDR1 MNHNS, CDR2 SASEGT. The CDR3 extends over 15 amino acids. Trimming at V came to 1 base and at J to 6 bases, leaving 5 bases not matched to a gene. The CDR3 DNA sequence: TGTGCCAGCAGTGAAGTCGCTAGCGGGAGGCGCGAGCAGTACTTC. It is translated as CASSEVASGRREQYF.

The V call is TRBV2, the J call TRBJ2-5, with 11 bases aligning to TRBD1. Germline-derived CDR1 and CDR2 are SNHLY and FYNNEI. The CDR3 spans 15 residues. Losses at the gene ends were 6 bases for V and 5 bases for J; bases not matched to a gene: 8. This chain's CDR3 is CASSVGQGAFETQYF. CDR3 DNA sequence: TGTGCCAGCAGCGTTGGACAGGGGGCGTTTGAGACCCAGTACTTC.

V usage is TRBV6-1 and J usage is TRBJ2-5, with TRBD2 identical over 7 bases. Germline-derived CDR1 and CDR2 are MNHNS and SASEGT. This CDR3 is 14 amino acids long. V lost 2 bases and J lost 5; bases outside the gene matches: 5. The CDR3 DNA sequence: TGTGCCAGCAGTGAAATGCCCGGGGGGGAGACCCAGTACTTC. It yields the protein CASSEMPGGETQYF.

The chain couples TRBV27 to TRBJ2-3; no clear D gene. Germline assignment: CDR1 MNHEY and CDR2 SMNVEV (reference sequence). V was clipped by 6 bases and J by 2 bases, with 18 bases between them. The CDR3 extends over 16 amino acids. The CDR3, as DNA: TGTGCCAGCAGCACCAGCGCCCGGACGGACACAGATACGCAGTATTTT. Its translation: CASSTSARTDTDTQYF.

The chain has TRBV6-6 and TRBJ1-1; D is unresolved. Trimming took 8 bases from V and 0 from J, leaving 13 bases between them. Per germline, CDR1 MNHNY and CDR2 SVGAGI (reference sequence). The CDR3 is 14 residues long. The CDR3 protein is CASLGGTLNTEAFF. The CDR3 DNA sequence: TGTGCCAGCCTTGGAGGAACACTGAACACTGAAGCTTTCTTT.

This chain joins TRBV28 and TRBJ2-1, with 7 bases that match TRBD2. The J segment lost 0 bases and the V segment lost 7 bases, leaving 12 bases of the junction unmatched. The CDR3 spans 17 residues. Germline CDR1 and CDR2: MDHEN and SYDVKM. CDR3 sequence: CASTSAGEVGSYNEQFF. In DNA form, the CDR3 reads TGTGCCAGCACCTCTGCGGGGGAGGTGGGCTCCTACAATGAGCAGTTCTTC.

The count of this clone is one. J is TRBJ1-1 and V is TRBV7-8; D may be TRBD1 (6 bases). Trimming removed 5 bases from V and 0 bases from J, with 16 bases in between. This CDR3 spans 16 amino acids. In germline, CDR1 is SGHVS, CDR2 FQNEAQ. DNA of the CDR3: TGTGCCAGCAGCGACGTCCGGGGGCATCTGAACACTGAAGCTTTCTTT. It codes for CASSDVRGHLNTEAFF.

The chain uses TRBV28 and TRBJ2-1; 7 positions match TRBD2. Germline CDR1 is MDHEN and CDR2 is SYDVKM. The CDR3 is 17 residues long. Trimming removed 6 bases from V and 7 bases from J; junction bases left unmatched: 18. The CDR3 here is CASSTQSGGRLWNEQFF. CDR3 nucleotides: TGTGCCAGCAGCACCCAATCGGGGGGTCGATTGTGGAATGAGCAGTTCTTC.

The chain recombines TRBV6-5 with TRBJ2-3, with D possibly called TRBD1 or TRBD2 (5 bases each). This CDR3 has 14 residues. The germline gives CDR1 MNHEY, CDR2 SVGAGI. The V and J ends lost 8 bases and 1 base respectively, with 13 bases between them. As DNA, the CDR3 is TGTGCCAGCGCTCCCCGGGACGGCACAGATACGCAGTATTTT. Translation: CASAPRDGTDTQYF.

This sequence joins TRBV9 and TRBJ1-1, with 7 bases lining up with TRBD1. Germline CDR1 is SGDLS and CDR2 is YYNGEE. This CDR3 has 13 residues. V trimming: 3 bases; J trimming: 3 bases; junction bases outside the gene matches: 2. This CDR3 reads CASSGTGDTEAFF. The CDR3, as DNA: TGTGCCAGCAGCGGAACAGGGGACACTGAAGCTTTCTTT. Together with reference TRBV9 and TRBJ1-1, the CDR3 gives the full variable domain: DSGVTQTPKHLITATGQRVTLRCSPRSGDLSVYWYQQSLDQGLQFLIQYYNGEERAKGNILERFSAQQFPDLHSELNLSSLELGDSALYFCASSGTGDTEAFFGQGTRLTVV.

The chain employs TRBV28 and TRBJ1-4; D perhaps matches TRBD1 (5 bases). V lost 8 bases and J lost 6, with 16 bases in between. Germline CDR1 and CDR2: MDHEN and SYDVKM. The CDR3 totals 14 residues. CDR3 nucleotide sequence: TGTGCCAGCCGCTCCAGGGCGGTTGATGAAAAACTGTTTTTT. Translation: CASRSRAVDEKLFF.

V usage is TRBV15 and J usage is TRBJ1-1; D is perhaps TRBD1 (5 bases). CDR3 length: 15 residues. CDR1 is LNHNV and CDR2 is YYDKDF in the germline V gene (reference sequence). The V and J ends lost 3 bases and 4 bases respectively, with 15 bases between them. This CDR3 reads CATSSLVGVGTEAFF. CDR3 DNA sequence: TGTGCCACCAGCAGCCTTGTAGGGGTTGGCACTGAAGCTTTCTTT. The full variable domain, rest sourced from reference TRBV15 and TRBJ1-1, is DAMVIQNPRYQVTQFGKPVTLSCSQTLNHNVMYWYQQKSSQAPKLLFHYYDKDFNNEADTPDNFQSRRPNTSFCFLDIRSPGLGDTAMYLCATSSLVGVGTEAFFGQGTRLTVV.

The chain links TRBV20-1 to TRBJ2-7; D call uncertain. Looked up from germline, CDR1 is DFQATT and CDR2 is SNEGSKA (reference sequence). The CDR3 spans 10 residues. The V gene lost 3 bases and the J gene lost 5 bases, with 5 bases spanning the gap. The CDR3 protein is CSASSDEQYF. CDR3 nucleotides: TGCAGTGCTAGTTCTGACGAGCAGTACTTC.

This rearrangement joins TRBV4-1 to TRBJ2-1, with 8 bases identical to TRBD1. The ends lost 4 bases at V and 3 bases at J; junction bases unmatched: 2. The CDR3 runs to 14 residues. Germline CDR1 is MGHRA and CDR2 is YSYEKL. CDR3 DNA: TGCGCCAGCAGCCTTGGACAGGGCTACAATGAGCAGTTCTTC. This gives the protein CASSLGQGYNEQFF.

The genes are TRBV4-3 and TRBJ2-2, with D perhaps TRBD1 or TRBD2 (5 bases each). This CDR3 comprises 17 residues. Deletions cut 6 bases from V and 3 bases from J, with 20 bases between. The germline CDR1 and CDR2 sequences are LGHNA and YSLEER. The DNA of the CDR3 is TGCGCCAGCAGTCCCTTCTACGGGACCCAGGACACCGGGGAGCTGTTTTTT. It codes for CASSPFYGTQDTGELFF.

This chain uses TRBV7-2 with TRBJ2-7; tentative D call: TRBD2 (5 bases). Germline lookup yields CDR1 SGHTA and CDR2 FQGNSA. The CDR3 covers 17 residues. V dropped 4 bases and J dropped 2 bases, with 21 bases sitting between them. CDR3 nucleotide sequence: TGTGCCAGCAGCTCCCAAACGTGGAGCGGTACCACCTACGAGCAGTACTTC. Protein product: CASSSQTWSGTTYEQYF.

This chain uses TRBV16 with TRBJ2-5, with D possibly being TRBD1 or TRBD2 (6 bases each). The length of the CDR3 is 14 residues. V dropped 2 bases and J dropped 3 bases, with 10 bases sitting between them. The germline V gene has CDR1 KGHSY and CDR2 FQNENV. The CDR3 protein is CASSQLGGEETQYF. CDR3 coding DNA: TGTGCCAGCAGCCAACTCGGGGGCGAAGAGACCCAGTACTTC.

This clone was seen only once. An end of the junction does not agree with germline; a read error may underlie this. This chain links TRBV7-2 with TRBJ2-1; 8 bases map to TRBD2. This CDR3 comprises 12 residues. In germline, CDR1 is SGHTA, CDR2 FQGNSA. The CDR3 DNA reads TGTGCCAGCAGCTTACGGGGGGGACTAGTCCTCTTC. Protein: CASSLRGGLVLF.

The rearrangement uses TRBV19 and TRBJ2-3; 7 bases are a match to TRBD2. The CDR3 runs 15 residues. CDR1 and CDR2 from the germline V gene are LNHDA and SQIVND (reference sequence). The V segment lost 4 bases and the J segment 1 base; nucleotides outside the gene matches: 5. The CDR3 nucleotides are TGTGCCAGTAGTACGGGGGGTGGCGGCACAGATACGCAGTATTTT. Translated: CASSTGGGGTDTQYF.